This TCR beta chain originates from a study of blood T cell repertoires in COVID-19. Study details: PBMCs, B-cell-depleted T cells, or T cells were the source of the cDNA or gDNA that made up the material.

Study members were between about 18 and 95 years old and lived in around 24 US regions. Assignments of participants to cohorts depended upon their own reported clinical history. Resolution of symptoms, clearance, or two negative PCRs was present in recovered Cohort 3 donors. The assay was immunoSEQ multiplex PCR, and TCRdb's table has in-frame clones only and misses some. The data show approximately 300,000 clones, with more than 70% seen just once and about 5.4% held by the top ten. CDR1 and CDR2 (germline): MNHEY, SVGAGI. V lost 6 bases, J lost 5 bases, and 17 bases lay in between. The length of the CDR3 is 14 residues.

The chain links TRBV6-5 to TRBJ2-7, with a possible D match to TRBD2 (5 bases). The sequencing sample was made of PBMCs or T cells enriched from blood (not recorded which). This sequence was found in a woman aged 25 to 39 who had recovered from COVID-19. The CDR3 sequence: CASSPPGLVHEQYF. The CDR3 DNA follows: TGTGCCAGCAGCCCCCCGGGGTTGGTCCACGAGCAGTACTTC.